Below are 14 T cell receptor beta chains sequenced from a single sample in a study of cytotoxic CD8 clonotypes in ibrutinib-treated CLL (dated by TCRdb to the early 2020s). According to the study, the label for this sample's time point signals: progressive disease on ibrutinib. Libraries came from the immunoSEQ multiplex PCR assay. Sourced from immuneACCESS, this table was stored by TCRdb with only in-frame sequences that have V and J called. A share of the clones is absent; for the studies checked, an unresolved V gene accounts for under half, and the remainder has no known explanation. For this sample there are 250,000 to 350,000 clones; 65% to 85% appear just once. In total, the top ten clones hold approximately 5.6% of the sample. Sequencing used PBMCs, obtained at disease progression, from a patient treated with ibrutinib. These receptors all come from a human donor with chronic lymphocytic leukemia.

The chain employs TRBV18 and TRBJ2-3, with TRBD2 identical over 8 bases. Germline-derived CDR1 and CDR2 are KGHSH and LQKENI. V shed 1 base and J 4 bases; nucleotides not matched to a gene: 7. The CDR3 is 16 amino acids. The chain's CDR3 is CASSPLPAGGSDTQYF. CDR3 bases: TGTGCCAGCTCACCACTACCCGCGGGGGGTTCAGATACGCAGTATTTT. Combining the CDR3 with reference TRBV18 and TRBJ2-3 gives the whole variable domain NAGVMQNPRHLVRRRGQEARLRCSPMKGHSHVYWYRQLPEEGLKFMVYLQKENIIDESGMPKERFSAEFPKEGPSILRIQQVVRGDSAAYFCASSPLPAGGSDTQYFGPGTRLTVL.

The rearrangement joins TRBV29-1 to TRBJ1-2; D gene unclear. Trimming took off 0 bases at V and 1 base at J, with 6 bases between the two ends. Looked up from germline, CDR1 is SQVTM and CDR2 is ANQGSEA. The length of the CDR3 is 13 residues. In DNA form, the CDR3 reads TGCAGCGTTGAAGATTGGGTTAACTATGGCTACACCTTC. Translated, it gives CSVEDWVNYGYTF.

The chain links TRBV10-1 to TRBJ2-3; weak D call: TRBD2 (6 bases). The CDR3 spans 14 residues. CDR1 is WNHNN and CDR2 is SYGVQD in the germline V gene (reference sequence). V was cut by 8 bases and J by 2 bases, with 14 bases left in between. DNA for the CDR3: TGCGCCAGCCCACGCGGGAACCTCACAGATACGCAGTATTTT. Residues: CASPRGNLTDTQYF.

The chain carries TRBV6-5 and TRBJ2-7; D remains unclear. Germline V gene data show CDR1 as MNHEY and CDR2 as SVGAGI. V was cut by 6 bases and J by 2 bases, with 11 bases left in between. The CDR3 covers 13 residues. In DNA, the CDR3 is TGTGCCAGCAGGCCCGGGCCCCCCTACGAGCAGTACTTC. As protein: CASRPGPPYEQYF.

On this clone itself: One end of the junction fails to match germline, which may point to a read error. The chain couples TRBV14 to TRBJ2-5; D remains ambiguous. The CDR3 has 11 amino acids. Germline loops: CDR1 SGHDN, CDR2 FVKESK. CDR3 in amino acids: CASRQAETQYF. As DNA, the CDR3 is TGTGCCAGCAGACAAGCGGAGACCCAGTACTTC. Filled out from reference TRBV14 and TRBJ2-5, the complete variable domain reads EAGVTQFPSHSVIEKGQTVTLRCDPISGHDNLYWYRRVMGKEIKFLLHFVKESKQDESGMPNNRFLAERTGGTYSTLKVQPAELEDSGVYFCASRQAETQYFGPGTRLLVL.

A note on this clone: This CDR3 is also generated by other DNA sequences in the sample. In DNA form, the CDR3 reads TGTGCCAGCCGTAATACCGGGGAGCTGTTTTTT. Translating it yields CASRNTGELFF. The rearrangement uses TRBV7-9 and TRBJ2-2; D is unclear. V was trimmed by 8 bases and J by 5 bases, leaving 6 bases between them. The CDR3 runs 11 residues. Germline V gene sequence: CDR1 SEHNR, CDR2 FQNEAQ (reference sequence). Based on the CDR3 plus reference TRBV7-9 and TRBJ2-2, the full variable domain is DTGVSQNPRHKITKRGQNVTFRCDPISEHNRLYWYRQTLGQGPEFLTYFQNEAQLEKSRLLSDRFSAERPKGSFSTLEIQRTEQGDSAMYLCASRNTGELFFGEGSRLTVL.

The chain is built from TRBV29-1 and TRBJ2-3; D is undetermined. The CDR3 length is 10 residues. V was trimmed by 4 bases and J by 10 bases, leaving 9 bases between them. CDR1 is SQVTM and CDR2 is ANQGSEA in the germline V gene. The CDR3 coding sequence is TGCAGCGTTGCTCCCACGCCGCAGTATTTT. As protein: CSVAPTPQYF.

This chain joins TRBV19 and TRBJ1-3; D unclear. The V gene's germline CDR1 is LNHDA and CDR2 SQIVND (reference sequence). The germline V and J ends were trimmed by 7 bases and 0 bases, with 13 bases remaining between them. CDR3 size: 15 residues. CDR3 coding DNA: TGTGCCAGTACCACTACTTCGGCCTCTGGAAACACCATATATTTT. Translating it yields CASTTTSASGNTIYF.

The sample holds a few counts of this clone. The rearrangement joins TRBV5-1 to TRBJ1-5; D gene unclear. Trimming left V 0 bases short and J 1 base short, with 5 bases between. This CDR3 region has 14 residues. In germline, CDR1 is SGHRS, CDR2 YFSETQ. CDR3 protein: CASSLGVSNQPQHF. The CDR3 DNA reads as TGCGCCAGCAGCTTGGGGGTCAGCAATCAGCCCCAGCATTTT.

V gene TRBV5-1 combines with J gene TRBJ2-2, with a weak D call TRBD2 (5 bases). Looked up from germline, CDR1 is SGHRS and CDR2 is YFSETQ. Trimming stripped 2 bases from V and 3 bases from J, with 5 bases between. The CDR3 totals 13 residues. CDR3 coding DNA: TGCGCCAGCAGCTTAGCGGACACCGGGGAGCTGTTTTTT. Its translation is CASSLADTGELFF.

Only one count was recorded for this clone. The rearrangement joins TRBV7-2 to TRBJ2-1; TRBD2 matches at 13 bases. The CDR3 is 14 amino acids. From germline, CDR1 is SGHTA and CDR2 FQGNSA. The junction had 5 bases not matched to a gene; V was cut back by 7 bases and J by 8 bases. The CDR3 sequence: CASTRTSGSYEQFF. The DNA for the CDR3 is TGTGCCAGCACCCGGACTAGCGGGAGTTATGAGCAGTTCTTC.

The chain recombines TRBV7-8 with TRBJ1-2; D perhaps matches TRBD1 (6 bases). Trimming shortened V by 1 base and J by 6 bases, and 15 bases separated the two germline ends. Germline CDR1 SGHVS, CDR2 FQNEAQ. There are 15 residues in the CDR3. CDR3 coding DNA: TGTGCCAGCAGCTTAGGGGTGAGGGGGAATCATGGCTACACCTTC. Translated, it gives CASSLGVRGNHGYTF.

A few counts support this clone. V is TRBV4-1 and J is TRBJ2-7; D is possibly TRBD1 or TRBD2 (5 bases each). Germline CDR1 MGHRA, CDR2 YSYEKL. The ends were cut back, 0 bases at V and 2 bases at J, with 8 bases in the middle. This CDR3 is built from 14 residues. The CDR3 sequence: CASSQEGTTYEQYF. CDR3 DNA sequence: TGCGCCAGCAGCCAAGAGGGGACGACCTACGAGCAGTACTTC.

V is TRBV29-1 and J is TRBJ2-1; TRBD1 matches 9 bases. The CDR3 has 17 residues. Germline V gene sequence: CDR1 SQVTM, CDR2 ANQGSEA. J lost 0 bases, V lost 7 bases, and 13 bases had no gene match. Here the CDR3 reads CSEGDRGFPSSYNEQFF. CDR3 in DNA: TGCAGCGAGGGTGACAGGGGGTTTCCGAGCTCCTACAATGAGCAGTTCTTC.